These T cell receptor beta chains were read from a single sample in a study of CD8+ T cells in alopecia areata. Sequenced by immunoSEQ multiplex PCR; TCRdb stores in-frame clones only, minus some. The sample has 170,000 or so clones; about 63% are singletons. This specimen was CD4+ T cells sorted from blood, taken at week 0. The receptors derive from a human donor with alopecia areata. The CDR3 runs from the conserved cysteine through the conserved F or W. The D gene is left open where the match is weak. Some rows mark clone size as missing; the rest say once, few, many or name a class of expanded clone.

cdr3_nt: TGTGCCAGCAGGTCGGACGCACGGGAGACCCAGTACTTC
cdr3_aa: CASRSDARETQYF
v_call: TRBV7-2
j_call: TRBJ2-5
d_call: NA
clone_size: NA

cdr3_nt: TGTGCCAGCTGGAAAGCGGCACATCAAGAGACCCAGTACTTC
cdr3_aa: CASWKAAHQETQYF
v_call: TRBV6-5
j_call: TRBJ2-5
d_call: NA
clone_size: NA

cdr3_nt: TGCAGCGTTGAGGAGGCCGGGCGGACCCAGTACTTC
cdr3_aa: CSVEEAGRTQYF
v_call: TRBV29-1
j_call: TRBJ2-5
d_call: NA
clone_size: few

cdr3_nt: TGTGCCAGCAGTGACCCCCTTAACTATGGCTACACCTTC
cdr3_aa: CASSDPLNYGYTF
v_call: TRBV25-1
j_call: TRBJ1-2
d_call: NA
clone_size: NA

cdr3_nt: TGTGCCAGCAGGCCGGGCGCCGACTACGAGCAGTACTTC
cdr3_aa: CASRPGADYEQYF
v_call: TRBV2
j_call: TRBJ2-7
d_call: NA
clone_size: NA

cdr3_nt: TGTGCCAGCACGGGGGAGGGGTACAATGAGCAGTTCTTC
cdr3_aa: CASTGEGYNEQFF
v_call: TRBV6-6
j_call: TRBJ2-1
d_call: TRBD2
clone_size: NA

cdr3_nt: TGCAGCGTTGCGTCGGCCGGGGTAGTGAACACTGAAGCTTTCTTT
cdr3_aa: CSVASAGVVNTEAFF
v_call: TRBV29-1
j_call: TRBJ1-1
d_call: NA
clone_size: few

cdr3_nt: TGTGCCAGCAGCCTGGGGGGCTTTGCTGAAGCTTTCTTT
cdr3_aa: CASSLGGFAEAFF
v_call: TRBV11-3
j_call: TRBJ1-1
d_call: NA
clone_size: NA

cdr3_nt: TGCGCCAGCAGCTTGGGGCCCGGGACAGGGGACGAGCAGTACTTC
cdr3_aa: CASSLGPGTGDEQYF
v_call: TRBV5-1
j_call: TRBJ2-7
d_call: TRBD1
clone_size: NA

cdr3_nt: TGTGCCAGGGGGACCACTCCGGCCTACGAGCAGTACTTC
cdr3_aa: CARGTTPAYEQYF
v_call: TRBV28
j_call: TRBJ2-7
d_call: NA
clone_size: NA

cdr3_nt: TGCGCCAGCAGCTCACACGGACAGGGCGAAAACTATGGCTACACCTTC
cdr3_aa: CASSSHGQGENYGYTF
v_call: TRBV5-1
j_call: TRBJ1-2
d_call: TRBD1
clone_size: NA

cdr3_nt: TGTGCCTGGAGTCTGAGACCCGGTGGGGTTCGCGGTCAGCCCCAGCATTTT
cdr3_aa: CAWSLRPGGVRGQPQHF
v_call: TRBV30
j_call: TRBJ1-5
d_call: NA
clone_size: few

cdr3_nt: TGTGCCAGCAGCTATAGGGGGGGTTACGAGCAGTACTTC
cdr3_aa: CASSYRGGYEQYF
v_call: TRBV7-2
j_call: TRBJ2-7
d_call: NA
clone_size: NA

cdr3_nt: TGTGCCAGCAGCGCGGGACAGGGCCCTGTTGCTACGCAGTATTTT
cdr3_aa: CASSAGQGPVATQYF
v_call: TRBV7-7
j_call: TRBJ2-3
d_call: TRBD1
clone_size: few

cdr3_nt: TGTGCCAGCAGCTCCTCGACAGGACACAATCAGCCCCAGCATTTT
cdr3_aa: CASSSSTGHNQPQHF
v_call: TRBV7-2
j_call: TRBJ1-5
d_call: NA
clone_size: NA

cdr3_nt: TGTGCCAGCAGCTTTCAAGGGGGCACCGGGGAGCTGTTTTTT
cdr3_aa: CASSFQGGTGELFF
v_call: TRBV11-2
j_call: TRBJ2-2
d_call: NA
clone_size: NA

cdr3_nt: TGTGCCAGCGAAACCGACAGGGGGACAGATACGCAGTATTTT
cdr3_aa: CASETDRGTDTQYF
v_call: TRBV25-1
j_call: TRBJ2-3
d_call: TRBD1
clone_size: NA

cdr3_nt: TGTGCCAGCACTGGCAGGGCCAGCGAGCAGTACTTC
cdr3_aa: CASTGRASEQYF
v_call: TRBV25-1
j_call: TRBJ2-7
d_call: NA
clone_size: few

cdr3_nt: TGTGCCAGCAGTGTCCTGGGGGGCTGGGCCGGGGAGCTGTTTTTT
cdr3_aa: CASSVLGGWAGELFF
v_call: TRBV2
j_call: TRBJ2-2
d_call: NA
clone_size: NA

cdr3_nt: TGTGCCAGCAGACAGGGGGAGTTCTTC
cdr3_aa: CASRQGEFF
v_call: TRBV21-1
j_call: TRBJ2-1
d_call: NA
clone_size: NA

cdr3_nt: TGTGCCAGCAGCAAAGGACAGACCCGCAATGAGCAGTTCTTC
cdr3_aa: CASSKGQTRNEQFF
v_call: TRBV5-6
j_call: TRBJ2-1
d_call: NA
clone_size: NA

cdr3_nt: TGCAGCGTTGATACGTCCTACGAGCAGTACTTC
cdr3_aa: CSVDTSYEQYF
v_call: TRBV29-1
j_call: TRBJ2-7
d_call: NA
clone_size: NA

cdr3_nt: TGCGCCAGCAGCTTCTCGGGGATCACCGGGGAGCTGTTTTTT
cdr3_aa: CASSFSGITGELFF
v_call: TRBV5-1
j_call: TRBJ2-2
d_call: NA
clone_size: NA

cdr3_nt: TGCAGCGCTAAGACTAGCTTGAACACCGGGGAGCTGTTTTTT
cdr3_aa: CSAKTSLNTGELFF
v_call: TRBV29-1
j_call: TRBJ2-2
d_call: TRBD2
clone_size: few

cdr3_nt: TGCGCCAGCAGCTCGACAGGGAGCTATGGCTACACCTTC
cdr3_aa: CASSSTGSYGYTF
v_call: TRBV5-1
j_call: TRBJ1-2
d_call: TRBD1
clone_size: NA

cdr3_nt: TGCGCCAGCAGCAGACTAGCGGGGGCCTCCTACGAGCAGTACTTC
cdr3_aa: CASSRLAGASYEQYF
v_call: TRBV5-1
j_call: TRBJ2-7
d_call: TRBD2
clone_size: NA